One sample yielded the 28 T cell receptor beta chains listed below, sequenced in a study of T cells after yellow fever vaccination (dated by TCRdb to between 2019 and 2020). Libraries were made using 5' RACE. The instrument given in TCRdb is Illumina NovaSeq 6000. TCRdb itself trimmed the public reads at Q25 with fastp, ran MiXCR and retained productive beta chains. A single entry per CDR3 protein holds the most common genes and DNA from its merged rows. The sample has 280,000 or so distinct CDR3 sequences on record, 7.5% to 9.5% of them singletons. Around 3.4% of the sample goes to the ten largest clones. The treatment or condition label on this specimen signifies: live attenuated yellow fever vaccine strain. Specimen: CD4+ T cells sorted from PBMCs, collected 5 days after the yellow fever booster vaccination. The receptors stem from a man between 18 and 29 years old who received the YFV17D yellow fever vaccine.

This chain's CDR3 is CASRGTGGRGYTF. DNA for the CDR3: TGTGCCAGCAGAGGGACAGGGGGTCGCGGCTACACCTTC. The chain combines TRBV6-1 with TRBJ1-2; TRBD1 matches 11 bases. Trimming cost V 6 bases and J 8 bases; bases outside gene matches: 5. The V gene's germline CDR1 is MNHNS and CDR2 SASEGT. The CDR3 runs 13 residues.

This clonotype was observed many times. The chain links TRBV20-1 to TRBJ2-5; tentative D call: TRBD2 (6 bases). The V end was cut by 6 bases, the J end by 2 bases, with 13 bases between. This CDR3 has 13 amino acids. CDR1 DFQATT and CDR2 SNEGSKA come from the germline V gene (reference sequence). The DNA of the CDR3 is TGCAGTGCAAGGAGGGCAGAACAAGAGACCCAGTACTTC. This codes for CSARRAEQETQYF.

The chain employs TRBV5-1 and TRBJ2-6; a weak D match, TRBD2 (6 bases). There are 17 residues in the CDR3. Germline CDR1 reads SGHRS; CDR2 reads YFSETQ. The ends were cut back, 0 bases at V and 0 bases at J, with 10 bases in the middle. CDR3 amino acids: CASSLVGGNSGANVLTF. As DNA, the CDR3 is TGCGCCAGCAGCTTGGTTGGAGGGAACTCTGGGGCCAACGTCCTGACTTTC. Drawing the rest from reference TRBV5-1 and TRBJ2-6, the complete variable domain is KAGVTQTPRYLIKTRGQQVTLSCSPISGHRSVSWYQQTPGQGLQFLFEYFSETQRNKGNFPGRFSGRQFSNSRSEMNVSTLELGDSALYLCASSLVGGNSGANVLTFGAGSRLTVL.

The gene calls are TRBV20-1 and TRBJ1-2, with TRBD1 matching 10 bases. V trimming: 6 bases; J trimming: 5 bases; junction bases outside the gene matches: 9. This CDR3 has 14 amino acids. CDR1 and CDR2 (germline): DFQATT, SNEGSKA (reference sequence). CDR3 protein: CSAKGGTGVYGYTF. The CDR3 bases are TGCAGTGCCAAAGGGGGGACAGGGGTGTATGGCTACACCTTC.

This chain links TRBV28 with TRBJ2-7; D unresolved. CDR1 is MDHEN, CDR2 SYDVKM, per germline. The germline V and J ends were trimmed by 5 bases and 2 bases, with 4 bases remaining between them. The CDR3 runs to 11 residues. CDR3 loop: CASSTAYEQYV. The CDR3 DNA is TGTGCCAGCAGTACCGCCTACGAGCAGTACGTC.

The V and J genes are TRBV4-2 and TRBJ2-3; 11 bases are shared with TRBD2. Germline CDR1 is LGHNA and CDR2 is YNFKEQ. Trimming took 1 base from V and 2 from J; bases not matched to a gene: 8. The CDR3 is 18 amino acids. CDR3 sequence: CASSQGGLAGGITDTQYF. As DNA, the CDR3 is TGTGCCAGCAGCCAAGGAGGCCTAGCGGGGGGCATCACAGATACGCAGTATTTT.

This clonotype came up a few times. The chain uses TRBV4-1 and TRBJ1-2, with 10 bases fitting TRBD1. This CDR3 has 16 amino acids. After removal of 4 bases from V and 5 bases from J, the junction contained 10 bases not matched to a gene. The germline V gene has CDR1 MGHRA and CDR2 YSYEKL. CDR3 region: CASSRSGGDRGYGYTF. The CDR3 DNA sequence: TGCGCCAGCAGCCGATCCGGGGGGGACAGGGGATATGGCTACACCTTC.

The chain carries TRBV24-1 and TRBJ2-6; no reliable D call. The length of the CDR3 is 13 residues. V was pared by 11 bases and J by 0 bases, with 7 bases between. Germline values: CDR1 KGHDR, CDR2 SFDVKD. The CDR3 here is CAIATSGANVLTF. The CDR3 DNA sequence: TGTGCCATCGCGACCTCTGGGGCCAACGTCCTGACTTTC.

This clonotype was counted only a few times. This chain uses TRBV6-5 with TRBJ2-2; a weak D match, TRBD2 (6 bases). The germline V gene has CDR1 MNHEY and CDR2 SVGAGI. V shed 2 bases and J shed 3 bases, with 13 bases lying between them. This CDR3 spans 16 amino acids. Here the CDR3 DNA reads TGTGCCAGCAGTTACCCGTCGGGGGTTGACACCGGGGAGCTGTTTTTT. Protein product: CASSYPSGVDTGELFF.

There are many counts of this clonotype. This chain connects TRBV11-2 to TRBJ2-1, with TRBD1 matching 8 bases. Germline V gene sequence: CDR1 SGHAT, CDR2 FQNNGV. The CDR3 sequence is 15 residues long. V gave up 3 bases and J gave up 10 bases; unmatched junction bases: 11. The CDR3 nucleotides read TGTGCCAGCAGCTTCGGGCAGGGGGCGCGCGCCGAGCAGTTCTTC. This encodes CASSFGQGARAEQFF.

The table lists this clonotype with many counts. This sequence joins TRBV5-1 and TRBJ1-1; D is unclear. The germline CDR1 and CDR2 sequences are SGHRS and YFSETQ. The ends were cut back, 0 bases at V and 2 bases at J, with 11 bases in the middle. This CDR3 spans 15 amino acids. This CDR3 is CASSLGWAPNTEAFF. As DNA, the CDR3 is TGCGCCAGCAGCTTGGGGTGGGCGCCAAACACTGAAGCTTTCTTT.

There are a few counts of this clonotype. This chain uses TRBV7-2 with TRBJ2-7; D assignment may be TRBD1 or TRBD2 (6 bases each). Germline V CDR1 and CDR2: SGHTA, FQGNSA. The CDR3 totals 16 residues. V lost 1 base and J 3 bases, leaving 16 bases between the germline ends. CDR3 nucleotides: TGTGCCAGCAGCTTAGATTTTGGAGGAGGGGGCTACGAGCAGTACTTC. It is translated as CASSLDFGGGGYEQYF.

This clonotype has a handful of counts. This chain connects TRBV5-1 to TRBJ2-2; D might be TRBD2 (5 bases). V lost 5 bases to trimming and J lost 0 bases, with 8 bases between them. CDR1 SGHRS and CDR2 YFSETQ come from the germline V gene. The CDR3 covers 14 residues. Here the CDR3 DNA reads TGCGCCAGCAGTCGGGATACGAACACCGGGGAGCTGTTTTTT. Translation: CASSRDTNTGELFF.

V and J are TRBV10-3 and TRBJ1-5, with D uncertain. Germline lookup yields CDR1 ENHRY and CDR2 SYGVKD. V dropped 8 bases and J dropped 1 base, with 15 bases sitting between them. There are 15 residues in the CDR3. CDR3 sequence reads: CAIAAGLESNQPQHF. In DNA, the CDR3 is TGTGCCATCGCGGCGGGATTGGAGAGCAATCAGCCCCAGCATTTT.

J is TRBJ2-3 and V is TRBV14; D gene ambiguous. The germline V and J ends were trimmed by 3 bases and 2 bases, with 15 bases remaining between them. The CDR3 has 16 amino acids. Germline V gives CDR1 SGHDN, CDR2 FVKESK. The CDR3, as DNA: TGTGCCAGCAGCCAGGAACGGGTTATTCCCACAGATACGCAGTATTTT. Protein sequence: CASSQERVIPTDTQYF.

For the CDR3, the DNA is TGTGCCTGGGCGGGGGCTGGGGCCAACGTCCTGACTTTC. Its protein product is CAWAGAGANVLTF. The chain is built from TRBV30 and TRBJ2-6; 7 bases line up with TRBD2. V shed 5 bases, J shed 2 bases, and the junction held 0 bases outside the gene matches. The CDR3 has 13 residues. Germline CDR1 GTSNPN, CDR2 SVGIG (reference sequence).

The chain carries TRBV6-2 or TRBV6-3 and TRBJ2-3, with D maybe TRBD2 (5 bases). Germline CDR1 is MNHEY and CDR2 is SVGEGT. The length of the CDR3 is 11 residues. CDR3 protein: CVRGYTNTQYF. CDR3 DNA sequence: TGTGTCCGGGGATACACTAATACGCAGTATTTT.

This clonotype was observed a few times. The chain employs TRBV12-3 or TRBV12-4 and TRBJ2-6; D is possibly TRBD1 (6 bases). This CDR3 spans 15 amino acids. The germline V and J ends were trimmed by 4 bases and 3 bases, with 10 bases remaining between them. The CDR3 DNA sequence: TGTGCCAGCAGTTCCTCAGGGGATGGGGCCAACGTCCTGACTTTC. It encodes CASSSSGDGANVLTF.

The chain is built from TRBV4-3 and TRBJ1-6; D possibly corresponds to TRBD1 (5 bases). This CDR3 is 16 amino acids long. V was clipped by 0 bases and J by 9 bases, with 15 bases between them. The germline CDR1 and CDR2 sequences are LGHNA and YSLEER. The CDR3 region has the DNA TGCGCCAGCAGCCAAGACCCAACAGGCGGTACTTCACCCCTCCACTTT. This codes for CASSQDPTGGTSPLHF.

This clonotype was seen a handful of times. The rearrangement links TRBV15 to TRBJ2-5; 7 nucleotides agree with TRBD2. The germline V gene has CDR1 LNHNV and CDR2 YYDKDF (reference sequence). V trimming: 0 bases; J trimming: 4 bases; junction bases outside the gene matches: 8. The CDR3 runs 16 residues. The CDR3, as DNA: TGTGCCACCAGCAGAGATAGGCAGCGGGGACTAGAGACCCAGTACTTC. Translation: CATSRDRQRGLETQYF.

This clonotype came up a few times. This chain links TRBV7-8 with TRBJ1-1, with D tentatively TRBD1 (6 bases). CDR1 and CDR2 (germline): SGHVS, FQNEAQ. The CDR3 runs 17 residues. V was clipped by 1 base and J by 1 base, with 16 bases between them. The CDR3 nucleotides read TGTGCCAGCAGCTTAGTAATCTTGGGGGCGAAGAACACTGAAGCTTTCTTT. This translates into CASSLVILGAKNTEAFF. Together with reference TRBV7-8 and TRBJ1-1, the CDR3 gives the full variable domain: GAGVSQSPRYKVAKRGQDVALRCDPISGHVSLFWYQQALGQGPEFLTYFQNEAQLDKSGLPSDRFFAERPEGSVSTLKIQRTQQEDSAVYLCASSLVILGAKNTEAFFGQGTRLTVV.

This clonotype showed up just a few times. This chain uses TRBV7-2 with TRBJ1-3, with unresolved D. There are 18 residues in the CDR3. Germline-derived CDR1 and CDR2 are SGHTA and FQGNSA. V dropped 1 base and J dropped 0 bases, with 16 bases sitting between them. The CDR3 DNA reads as TGTGCCAGCAGCTTAGGTGGTTACAGTAGGGCCTCTGGAAACACCATATATTTT. As protein: CASSLGGYSRASGNTIYF.

The chain uses TRBV19 and TRBJ1-2, with D maybe TRBD1 (5 bases). This CDR3 region has 15 residues. CDR1 and CDR2 from the germline V gene are LNHDA and SQIVND (reference sequence). With 7 bases removed from V and 5 bases from J, the gap between germline ends came to 20 bases. The CDR3 DNA reads as TGTGCCAGTACCTCTCCCGGATCAGGGACTTATGGCTACACCTTC. It translates to CASTSPGSGTYGYTF.

This clonotype was seen a few times. V gene TRBV24-1 combines with J gene TRBJ2-2, with D maybe TRBD1 (6 bases). The V end lost 4 bases, the J end lost 0 bases, and 8 bases lay between the germline ends. The V gene's germline CDR1 is KGHDR and CDR2 SFDVKD. This CDR3 is built from 15 residues. CDR3: CATSETGANTGELFF. The CDR3 DNA follows: TGTGCCACCAGTGAGACAGGCGCGAACACCGGGGAGCTGTTTTTT.

This clonotype came up many times. The V and J genes are TRBV18 and TRBJ2-5; no clear D gene. CDR3 length equals 16 residues. Trimming stripped 0 bases from V and 4 bases from J, with 15 bases between. Per the germline V gene, CDR1 is KGHSH and CDR2 is LQKENI. In DNA form, the CDR3 reads TGTGCCAGCTCACCACCGACTGGGCCATCGGGAGAGACCCAGTACTTC. Amino acid sequence: CASSPPTGPSGETQYF.

The J gene is TRBJ2-7, the V gene TRBV20-1; 7 bases are shared with TRBD1. Losses at the gene ends were 2 bases for V and 4 bases for J; bases not matched to a gene: 8. Germline V gene lookup returns CDR1 DFQATT and CDR2 SNEGSKA (reference sequence). There are 14 residues in the CDR3. CDR3 in amino acids: CSARQTGSGYEQYF. The CDR3 DNA sequence: TGCAGTGCTAGACAGACAGGGTCGGGTTACGAGCAGTACTTC.

This clonotype was observed a few times. The chain couples TRBV5-1 to TRBJ2-1, with 11 bases matching TRBD2. The germline gives CDR1 SGHRS, CDR2 YFSETQ. J lost 5 bases, V lost 4 bases, and 2 bases had no gene match. The CDR3 totals 14 residues. The CDR3 sequence is CASSPTSGDNEQFF. The CDR3 nucleotides read TGCGCCAGCAGCCCGACTAGCGGGGACAATGAGCAGTTCTTC. The variable domain in full, completed from reference TRBV5-1 and TRBJ2-1, reads KAGVTQTPRYLIKTRGQQVTLSCSPISGHRSVSWYQQTPGQGLQFLFEYFSETQRNKGNFPGRFSGRQFSNSRSEMNVSTLELGDSALYLCASSPTSGDNEQFFGPGTRLTVL.

Concerning this clonotype itself: It may be a read error: a sequence one base away is much more abundant. The chain employs TRBV7-2 and TRBJ1-2, with 9 positions matching TRBD1. The trim removed 3 bases at V and 2 bases at J, leaving 1 base unmatched. CDR1 SGHTA and CDR2 FQGNSA come from the germline V gene. This CDR3 has 14 residues. The CDR3 region has the DNA TGTGCCAGCAGCTTTGGGACAGGGAACTATGGCTACACCTTC. It yields the protein CASSFGTGNYGYTF.